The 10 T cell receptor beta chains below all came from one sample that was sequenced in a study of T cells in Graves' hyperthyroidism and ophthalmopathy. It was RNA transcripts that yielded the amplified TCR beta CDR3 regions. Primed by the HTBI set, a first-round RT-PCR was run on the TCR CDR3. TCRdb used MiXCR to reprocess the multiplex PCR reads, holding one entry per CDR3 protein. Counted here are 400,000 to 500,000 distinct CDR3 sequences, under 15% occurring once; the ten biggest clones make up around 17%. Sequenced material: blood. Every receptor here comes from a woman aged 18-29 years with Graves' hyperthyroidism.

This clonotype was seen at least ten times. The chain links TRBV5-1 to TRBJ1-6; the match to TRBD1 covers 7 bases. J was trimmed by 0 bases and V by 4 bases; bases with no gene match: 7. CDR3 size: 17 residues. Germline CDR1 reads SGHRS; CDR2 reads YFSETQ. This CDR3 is CASSLSGGNSYNSPLHF. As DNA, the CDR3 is TGCGCCAGCAGCCTCTCAGGGGGAAACTCCTATAATTCACCCCTCCACTTT.

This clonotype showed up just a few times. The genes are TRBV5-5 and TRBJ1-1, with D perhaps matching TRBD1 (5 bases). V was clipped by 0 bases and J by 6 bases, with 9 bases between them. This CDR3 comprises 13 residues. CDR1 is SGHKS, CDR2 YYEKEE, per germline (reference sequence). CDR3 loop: CASSLGPRAEAFF. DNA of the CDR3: TGTGCCAGCAGCTTGGGCCCCAGGGCTGAAGCTTTCTTT. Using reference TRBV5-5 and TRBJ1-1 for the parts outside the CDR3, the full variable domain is DAGVTQSPTHLIKTRGQQVTLRCSPISGHKSVSWYQQVLGQGPQFIFQYYEKEERGRGNFPDRFSARQFPNYSSELNVNALLLGDSALYLCASSLGPRAEAFFGQGTRLTVV.

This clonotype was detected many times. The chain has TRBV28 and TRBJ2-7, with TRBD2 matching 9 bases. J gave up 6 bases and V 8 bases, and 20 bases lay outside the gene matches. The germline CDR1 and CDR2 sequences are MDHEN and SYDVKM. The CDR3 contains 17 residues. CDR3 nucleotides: TGTGCCAGCGGTTCTACGGGCCGAGGTCTAGCGGGAATCGAGCAGTACGTC. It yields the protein CASGSTGRGLAGIEQYV.

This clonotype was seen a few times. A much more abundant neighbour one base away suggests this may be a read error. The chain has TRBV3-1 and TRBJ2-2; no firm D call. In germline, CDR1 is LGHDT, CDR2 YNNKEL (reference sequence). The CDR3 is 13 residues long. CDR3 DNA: TGTGCCAGCGGCCAACTGAACACCGGGGAGCTGTTTTTT. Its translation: CASGQLNTGELFF.

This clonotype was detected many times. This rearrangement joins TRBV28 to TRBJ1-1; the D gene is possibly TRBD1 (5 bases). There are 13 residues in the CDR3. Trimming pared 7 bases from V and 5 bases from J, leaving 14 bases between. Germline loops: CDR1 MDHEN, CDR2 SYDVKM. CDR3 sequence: CASTPGQGTEAFF. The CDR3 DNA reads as TGTGCCAGCACCCCCGGACAAGGGACTGAAGCTTTCTTT. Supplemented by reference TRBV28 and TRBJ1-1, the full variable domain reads DVKVTQSSRYLVKRTGEKVFLECVQDMDHENMFWYRQDPGLGLRLIYFSYDVKMKEKGDIPEGYSVSREKKERFSLILESASTNQTSMYLCASTPGQGTEAFFGQGTRLTVV.

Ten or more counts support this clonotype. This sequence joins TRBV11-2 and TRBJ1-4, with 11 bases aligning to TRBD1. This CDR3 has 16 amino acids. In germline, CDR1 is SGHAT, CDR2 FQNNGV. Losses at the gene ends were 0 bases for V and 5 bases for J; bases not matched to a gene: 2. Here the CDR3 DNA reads TGTGCCAGCAGCTTAGATGGGACAGGGGGGAATGAAAAACTGTTTTTT. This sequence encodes CASSLDGTGGNEKLFF.

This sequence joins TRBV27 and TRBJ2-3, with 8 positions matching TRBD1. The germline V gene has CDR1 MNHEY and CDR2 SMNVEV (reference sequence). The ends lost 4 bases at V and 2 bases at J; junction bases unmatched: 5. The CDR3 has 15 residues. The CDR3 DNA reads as TGTGCCAGCAGTTCCGGGACAGGACACACAGATACGCAGTATTTT. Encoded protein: CASSSGTGHTDTQYF.

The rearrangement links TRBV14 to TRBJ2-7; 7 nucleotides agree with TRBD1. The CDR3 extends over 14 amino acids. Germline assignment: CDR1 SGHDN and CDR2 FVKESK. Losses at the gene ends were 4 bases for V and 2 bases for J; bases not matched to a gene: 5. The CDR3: CASSPRTGPYEQYV. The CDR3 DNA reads TGTGCCAGCAGCCCTCGGACAGGCCCCTACGAGCAGTACGTC.

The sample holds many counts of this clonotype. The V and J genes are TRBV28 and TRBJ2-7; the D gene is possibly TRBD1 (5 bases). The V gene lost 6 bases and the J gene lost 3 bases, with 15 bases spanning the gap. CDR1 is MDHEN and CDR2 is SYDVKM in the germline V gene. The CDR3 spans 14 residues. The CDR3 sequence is CASSRQTNLYEQYF. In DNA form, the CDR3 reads TGTGCCAGCAGCAGACAGACCAACCTCTACGAGCAGTACTTC.

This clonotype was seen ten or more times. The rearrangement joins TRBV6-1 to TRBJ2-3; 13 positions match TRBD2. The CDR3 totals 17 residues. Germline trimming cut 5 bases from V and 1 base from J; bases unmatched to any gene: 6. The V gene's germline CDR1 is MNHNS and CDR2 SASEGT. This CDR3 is CASSSGLAGPRTDTQYF. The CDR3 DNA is TGTGCCAGCAGTTCGGGACTAGCGGGACCCCGCACAGATACGCAGTATTTT.